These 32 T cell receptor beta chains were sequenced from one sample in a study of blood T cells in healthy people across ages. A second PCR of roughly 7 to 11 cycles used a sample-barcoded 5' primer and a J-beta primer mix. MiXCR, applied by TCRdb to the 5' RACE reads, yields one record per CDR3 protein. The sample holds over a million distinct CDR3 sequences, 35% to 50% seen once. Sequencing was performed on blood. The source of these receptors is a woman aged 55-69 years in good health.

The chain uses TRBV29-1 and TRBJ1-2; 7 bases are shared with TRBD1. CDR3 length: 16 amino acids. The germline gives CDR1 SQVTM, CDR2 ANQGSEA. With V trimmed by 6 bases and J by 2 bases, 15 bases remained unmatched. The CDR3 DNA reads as TGCAGCGTCGAGGGGGCAGGGGTTATAGGCAACTATGGCTACACCTTC. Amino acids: CSVEGAGVIGNYGYTF.

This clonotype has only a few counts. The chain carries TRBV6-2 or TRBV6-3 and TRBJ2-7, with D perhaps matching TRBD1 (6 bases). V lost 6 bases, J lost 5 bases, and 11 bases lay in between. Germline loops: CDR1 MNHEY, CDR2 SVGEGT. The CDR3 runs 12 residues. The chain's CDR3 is CASRSDSHEQYF. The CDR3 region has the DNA TGTGCCAGCAGGTCGGACAGCCACGAGCAGTACTTC.

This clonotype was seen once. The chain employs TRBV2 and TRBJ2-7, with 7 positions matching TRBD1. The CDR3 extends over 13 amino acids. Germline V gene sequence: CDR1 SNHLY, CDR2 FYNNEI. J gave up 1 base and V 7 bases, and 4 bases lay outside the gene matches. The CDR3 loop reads CASKRDRSYEQYF. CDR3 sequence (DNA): TGTGCCAGCAAAAGGGACAGATCCTACGAGCAGTACTTC.

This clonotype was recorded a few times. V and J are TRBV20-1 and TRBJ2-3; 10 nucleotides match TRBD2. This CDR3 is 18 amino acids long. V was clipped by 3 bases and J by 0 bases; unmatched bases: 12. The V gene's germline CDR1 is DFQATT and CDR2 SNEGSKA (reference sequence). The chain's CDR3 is CSARHLGAGGQSTDTQYF. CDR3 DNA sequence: TGCAGTGCTAGGCACTTAGGAGCGGGAGGGCAAAGCACAGATACGCAGTATTTT.

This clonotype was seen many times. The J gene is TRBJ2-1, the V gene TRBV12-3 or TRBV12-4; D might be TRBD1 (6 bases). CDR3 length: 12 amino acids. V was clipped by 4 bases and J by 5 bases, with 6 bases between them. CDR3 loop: CASSWTDNEQFF. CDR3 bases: TGTGCCAGCAGTTGGACAGACAATGAGCAGTTCTTC.

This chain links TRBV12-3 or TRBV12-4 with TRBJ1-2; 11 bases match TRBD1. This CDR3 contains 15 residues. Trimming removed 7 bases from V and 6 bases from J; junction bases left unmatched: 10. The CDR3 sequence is CASKSRDRGDDGYTF. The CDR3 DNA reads TGTGCCAGCAAATCCCGGGACAGGGGGGACGATGGCTACACCTTC.

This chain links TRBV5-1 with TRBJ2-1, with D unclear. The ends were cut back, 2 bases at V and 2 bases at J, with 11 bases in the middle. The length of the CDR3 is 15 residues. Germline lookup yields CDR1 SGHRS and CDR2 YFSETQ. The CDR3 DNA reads TGCGCCAGCAGCTTCATCACTAAGACCTACAATGAGCAGTTCTTC. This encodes CASSFITKTYNEQFF.

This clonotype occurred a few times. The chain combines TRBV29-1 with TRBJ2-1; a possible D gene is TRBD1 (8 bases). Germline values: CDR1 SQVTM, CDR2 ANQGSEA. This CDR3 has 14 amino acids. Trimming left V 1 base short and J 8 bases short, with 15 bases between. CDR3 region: CSVEGITGGDEQFF. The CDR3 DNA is TGCAGCGTTGAAGGCATAACAGGGGGGGATGAGCAGTTCTTC.

The DNA for the CDR3 is TGTGCCAGCAGCTTGGCACTAGCGGAGTGGTCAGCGGAGGAGCAGTACTTC. As protein: CASSLALAEWSAEEQYF. V is TRBV5-6 and J is TRBJ2-7; 8 nucleotides agree with TRBD2. Germline CDR1 and CDR2: SGHDT and YYEEEE. CDR3 length: 17 residues. V shed 0 bases and J 7 bases; nucleotides not matched to a gene: 15.

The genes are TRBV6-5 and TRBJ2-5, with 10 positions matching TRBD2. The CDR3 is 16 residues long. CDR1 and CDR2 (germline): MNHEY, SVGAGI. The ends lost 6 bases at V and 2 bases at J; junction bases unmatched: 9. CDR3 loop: CASSLSGRTVQETQYF. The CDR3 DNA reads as TGTGCCAGCAGCCTTAGCGGGAGGACCGTACAAGAGACCCAGTACTTC.

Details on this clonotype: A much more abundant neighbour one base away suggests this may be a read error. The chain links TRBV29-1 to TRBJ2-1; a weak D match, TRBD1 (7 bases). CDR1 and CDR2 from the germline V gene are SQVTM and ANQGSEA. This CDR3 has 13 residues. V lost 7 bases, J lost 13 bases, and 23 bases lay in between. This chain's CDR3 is CSAQGQEGETQFF. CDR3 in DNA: TGCAGCGCCCAAGGACAGGAGGGGGAGACCCAGTTCTTC.

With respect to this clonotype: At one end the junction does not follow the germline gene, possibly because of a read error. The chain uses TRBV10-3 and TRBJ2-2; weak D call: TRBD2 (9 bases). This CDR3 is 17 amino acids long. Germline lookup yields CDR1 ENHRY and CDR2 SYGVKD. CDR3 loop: CAISRTSDSGGTEELFF. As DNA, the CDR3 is TGTGCCATCAGTCGGACTAGCGACTCAGGGGGCACCGAGGAGCTGTTTTTT.

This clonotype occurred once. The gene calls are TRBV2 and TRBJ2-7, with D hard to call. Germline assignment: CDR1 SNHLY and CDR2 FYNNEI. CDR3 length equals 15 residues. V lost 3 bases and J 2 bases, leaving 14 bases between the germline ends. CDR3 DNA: TGTGCCAGCAGTGACGGGCAGGAGATGACCTACGAGCAGTACTTC. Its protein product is CASSDGQEMTYEQYF.

This CDR3 reads CASSLRGTSGYYEQYF. The CDR3 DNA reads as TGTGCCAGCAGCTTACGGGGGACTAGCGGCTACTACGAGCAGTACTTC. This rearrangement joins TRBV7-2 to TRBJ2-7; 11 nucleotides line up with TRBD2. CDR3 size: 16 residues. Trimming took 2 bases from V and 3 from J; bases not matched to a gene: 6. CDR1 and CDR2 from the germline V gene are SGHTA and FQGNSA. Combining the CDR3 with reference TRBV7-2 and TRBJ2-7 gives the whole variable domain GAGVSQSPSNKVTEKGKDVELRCDPISGHTALYWYRQSLGQGLEFLIYFQGNSAPDKSGLPSDRFSAERTGGSVSTLTIQRTQQEDSAVYLCASSLRGTSGYYEQYFGPGTRLTVT.

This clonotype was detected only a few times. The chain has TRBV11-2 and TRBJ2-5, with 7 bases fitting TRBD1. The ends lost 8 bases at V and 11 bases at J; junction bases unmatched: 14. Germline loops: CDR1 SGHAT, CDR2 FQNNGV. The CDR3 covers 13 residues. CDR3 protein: CASYRGGYNEQYF. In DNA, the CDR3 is TGTGCCAGCTACAGGGGCGGGTACAATGAGCAGTACTTC.

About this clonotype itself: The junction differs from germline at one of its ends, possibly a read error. This chain's CDR3 is CASSRDREDTQYF. CDR3 nucleotide sequence: TGTGCCAGCAGCAGGGACAGGGAAGATACCCAGTACTTC. The chain recombines TRBV12-3 or TRBV12-4 with TRBJ2-5; 9 positions agree with TRBD1. The CDR3 sequence is 13 residues long.

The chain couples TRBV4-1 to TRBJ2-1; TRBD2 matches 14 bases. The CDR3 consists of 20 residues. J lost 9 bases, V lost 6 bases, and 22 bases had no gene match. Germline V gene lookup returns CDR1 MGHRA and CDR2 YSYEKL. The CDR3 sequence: CASRELLGTSGRGIRGEQFF. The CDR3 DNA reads TGCGCCAGCAGGGAGCTCCTCGGGACTAGCGGGAGAGGGATACGGGGTGAGCAGTTCTTC.

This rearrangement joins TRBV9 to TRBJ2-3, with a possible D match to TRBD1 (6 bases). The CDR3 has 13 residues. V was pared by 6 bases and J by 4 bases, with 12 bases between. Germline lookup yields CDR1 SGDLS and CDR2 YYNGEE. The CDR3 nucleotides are TGTGCCAGCAACCTACAGGGTGCAGATACGCAGTATTTT. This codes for CASNLQGADTQYF.

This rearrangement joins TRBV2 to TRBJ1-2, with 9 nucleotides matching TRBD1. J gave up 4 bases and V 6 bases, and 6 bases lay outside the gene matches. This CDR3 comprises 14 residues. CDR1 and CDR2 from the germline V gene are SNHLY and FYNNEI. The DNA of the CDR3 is TGTGCCAGCAGGGGTGGACAGGGGCCCTATGGCTACACCTTC. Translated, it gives CASRGGQGPYGYTF.

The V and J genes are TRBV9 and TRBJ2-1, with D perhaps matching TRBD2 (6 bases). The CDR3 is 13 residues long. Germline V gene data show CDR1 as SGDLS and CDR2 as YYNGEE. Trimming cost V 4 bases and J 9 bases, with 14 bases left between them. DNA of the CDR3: TGTGCCAGCAGCACGGACTATCTAAGTGAGCAGTTCTTC. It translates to CASSTDYLSEQFF.

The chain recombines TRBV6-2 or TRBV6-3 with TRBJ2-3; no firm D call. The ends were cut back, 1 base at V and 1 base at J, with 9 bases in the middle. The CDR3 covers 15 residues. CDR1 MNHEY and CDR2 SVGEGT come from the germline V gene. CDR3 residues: CASSYFGSGTDTQYF. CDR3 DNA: TGTGCCAGCAGTTACTTCGGATCTGGCACAGATACGCAGTATTTT.

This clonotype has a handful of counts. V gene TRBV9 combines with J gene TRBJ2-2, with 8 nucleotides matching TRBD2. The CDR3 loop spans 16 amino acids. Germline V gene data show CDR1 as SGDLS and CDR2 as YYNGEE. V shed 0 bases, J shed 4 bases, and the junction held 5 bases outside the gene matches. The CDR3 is CASSVAGLAATGELFF. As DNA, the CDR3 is TGTGCCAGCAGCGTAGCCGGACTAGCAGCCACCGGGGAGCTGTTTTTT.

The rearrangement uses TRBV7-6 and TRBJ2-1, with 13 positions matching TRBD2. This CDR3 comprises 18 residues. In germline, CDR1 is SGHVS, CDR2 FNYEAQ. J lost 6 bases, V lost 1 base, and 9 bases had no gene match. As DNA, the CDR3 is TGTGCCAGCAGCTTAGGGCTCCTGACTAGCGGGAGGACCAATGAGCAGTTCTTC. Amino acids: CASSLGLLTSGRTNEQFF.

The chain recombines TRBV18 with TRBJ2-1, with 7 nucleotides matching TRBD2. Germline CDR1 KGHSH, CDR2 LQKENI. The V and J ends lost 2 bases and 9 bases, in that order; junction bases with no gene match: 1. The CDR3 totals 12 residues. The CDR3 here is CASSPKRGEQFF. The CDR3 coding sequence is TGTGCCAGCTCACCAAAGCGGGGTGAGCAGTTCTTC.

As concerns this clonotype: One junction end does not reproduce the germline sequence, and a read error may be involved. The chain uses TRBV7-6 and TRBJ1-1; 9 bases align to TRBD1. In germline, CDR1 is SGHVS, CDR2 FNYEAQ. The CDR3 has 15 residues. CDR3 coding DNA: TGTGCCAGCAGCTTGGGGGACAGGGAGAACGCTGAAGCTTTCTTT. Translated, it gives CASSLGDRENAEAFF. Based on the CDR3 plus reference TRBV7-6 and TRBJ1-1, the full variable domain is GAGVSQSPRYKVTKRGQDVALRCDPISGHVSLYWYRQALGQGPEFLTYFNYEAQQDKSGLPNDRFSAERPEGSISTLTIQRTEQRDSAMYRCASSLGDRENAEAFFGQGTRLTVV.

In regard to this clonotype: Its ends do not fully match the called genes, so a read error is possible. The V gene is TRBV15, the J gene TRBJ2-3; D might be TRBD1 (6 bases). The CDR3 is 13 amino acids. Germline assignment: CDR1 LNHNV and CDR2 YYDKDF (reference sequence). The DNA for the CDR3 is TGTGCCACCGGCAGGCCAGGGGTAGATACGCAGTATTTT. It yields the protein CATGRPGVDTQYF.

The CDR3 coding sequence is TGTGCCAGCAGCCCGACATTAGTCCAGTCCCGGACAGATACGCAGTATTTT. Amino acids: CASSPTLVQSRTDTQYF. The V gene is TRBV5-5, the J gene TRBJ2-3, with D unresolved. Trimming took off 4 bases at V and 3 bases at J, with 21 bases between the two ends. Germline V gives CDR1 SGHKS, CDR2 YYEKEE (reference sequence). This CDR3 comprises 17 residues.

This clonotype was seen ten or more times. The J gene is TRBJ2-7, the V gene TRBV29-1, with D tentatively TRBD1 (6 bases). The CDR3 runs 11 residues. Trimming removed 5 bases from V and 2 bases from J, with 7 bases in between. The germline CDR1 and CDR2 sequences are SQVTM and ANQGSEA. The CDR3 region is CSVRTAYEQYF. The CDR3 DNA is TGCAGCGTTCGGACAGCCTACGAGCAGTACTTC.

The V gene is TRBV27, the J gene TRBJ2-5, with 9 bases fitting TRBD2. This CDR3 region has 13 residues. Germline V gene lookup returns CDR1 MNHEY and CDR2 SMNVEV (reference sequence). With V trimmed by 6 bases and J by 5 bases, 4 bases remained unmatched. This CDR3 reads CASRGGRGETQYF. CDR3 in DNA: TGTGCCAGCAGGGGCGGGAGGGGGGAGACCCAGTACTTC.

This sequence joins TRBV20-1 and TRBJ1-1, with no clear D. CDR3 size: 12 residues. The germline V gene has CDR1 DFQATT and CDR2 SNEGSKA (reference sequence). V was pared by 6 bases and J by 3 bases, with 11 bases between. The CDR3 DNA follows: TGCAGTGCGAACACATATGACACTGAAGCTTTCTTT. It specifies CSANTYDTEAFF.

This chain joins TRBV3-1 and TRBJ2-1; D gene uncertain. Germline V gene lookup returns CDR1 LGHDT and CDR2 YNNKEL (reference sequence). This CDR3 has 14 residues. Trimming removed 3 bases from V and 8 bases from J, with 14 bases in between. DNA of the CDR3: TGTGCCAGCAGCCAGATAACCGGTCTCTATGAGCAGTTCTTC. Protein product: CASSQITGLYEQFF.

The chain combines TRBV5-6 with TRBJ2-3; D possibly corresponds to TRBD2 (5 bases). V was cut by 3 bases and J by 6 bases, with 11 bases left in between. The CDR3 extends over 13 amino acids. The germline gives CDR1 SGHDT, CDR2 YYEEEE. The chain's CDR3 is CASSSPQRDTQYF. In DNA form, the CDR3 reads TGTGCCAGCAGCTCCCCGCAGCGGGATACGCAGTATTTT.